This T cell receptor (beta chain) stems from a study of OX40 agonist ivuxolimab in advanced cancers. Libraries were prepared by immunoSEQ multiplex PCR; TCRdb keeps only in-frame clonotypes and omits some of them. Of about 90,000 clones listed, roughly 93% are singletons. Germline CDR1 reads SGHRS; CDR2 reads YFSETQ. The V and J ends lost 4 bases and 3 bases respectively, with 14 bases between them. The length of the CDR3 is 14 residues. V and J are TRBV5-1 and TRBJ2-7; D may be TRBD2 (5 bases). This TCR was sampled from an adult with an advanced solid tumor such as melanoma, head and neck, liver or kidney cancer. Sample: CD4+ or CD8+ T cells sorted from blood, taken in a trial of the OX40 agonist ivuxolimab. CDR3 protein: CASSRYGENYEQYF. The CDR3 DNA follows: TGCGCCAGCAGCCGTTACGGGGAAAACTACGAGCAGTACTTC.